The 27 T cell receptor beta chains presented below share a single source sample, sequenced in a study of T cell responses to AZD1222 COVID-19 vaccine. This table comes from immunoSEQ multiplex PCR, and its TCRdb copy is limited to in-frame clones, with some not included. The repertoire holds 140,000 to 150,000 clones, with about nine tenths as singletons. The specimen comprised peripheral blood, sampled on day 0 of AZD1222 vaccination. These TCRs come from an adult in good health.

This clone was detected only once. The chain couples TRBV5-1 to TRBJ2-3; 9 bases map to TRBD2. Germline loops: CDR1 SGHRS, CDR2 YFSETQ. V dropped 2 bases and J dropped 1; count of bases not matched to a gene: 5. The CDR3 contains 16 residues. The CDR3 is CASSFQRGVGTDTQYF. For the CDR3, the DNA is TGCGCCAGCAGCTTCCAGCGGGGGGTGGGCACAGATACGCAGTATTTT.

The gene calls are TRBV3-1 (or the pseudogene TRBV3-2) and TRBJ1-2; tentative D call: TRBD1 (5 bases). The V gene lost 6 bases and the J gene lost 2 bases, with 10 bases spanning the gap. CDR1 LGHDT and CDR2 YNNKEL come from the germline V gene (reference sequence). There are 13 residues in the CDR3. The CDR3 DNA reads TGTGCCAGCAGGGCTGAGGGGAACTATGGCTACACCTTC. It encodes CASRAEGNYGYTF.

CDR3 coding DNA: TGTGCCAGCAGGCTTACGCATGATGAGACTGAAGCTTTCTTT. Its translation is CASRLTHDETEAFF. This chain uses TRBV2 with TRBJ1-1; D unresolved. This CDR3 contains 14 residues. Germline lookup yields CDR1 SNHLY and CDR2 FYNNEI. V was pared by 6 bases and J by 5 bases, with 16 bases between.

This chain joins TRBV25-1 and TRBJ2-1; a possible D gene is TRBD1 (5 bases). Germline V gene lookup returns CDR1 MGHDK and CDR2 SYGVNS. V was pared by 7 bases and J by 9 bases, with 10 bases between. CDR3 size: 11 residues. The CDR3 spells CASKQGVEQFF. In nucleotides, the CDR3 is TGTGCCAGCAAACAAGGGGTTGAGCAGTTCTTC.

V usage is TRBV5-6 and J usage is TRBJ2-7; D ambiguous. Germline lookup yields CDR1 SGHDT and CDR2 YYEEEE. The CDR3 totals 12 residues. Trimming cost V 2 bases and J 12 bases, with 15 bases left between them. As DNA, the CDR3 is TGTGCCAGCAGCTTTCCGGGCGGCTCCGGGTACTTC. As protein: CASSFPGGSGYF. Complete variable domain (other parts from reference TRBV5-6 and TRBJ2-7): DAGVTQSPTHLIKTRGQQVTLRCSPKSGHDTVSWYQQALGQGPQFIFQYYEEEERQRGNFPDRFSGHQFPNYSSELNVNALLLGDSALYLCASSFPGGSGYFGPGTRLTVT.

V and J are TRBV4-2 and TRBJ1-2, with 7 bases that match TRBD1. Looked up from germline, CDR1 is LGHNA and CDR2 is YNFKEQ. The CDR3 totals 15 residues. V trimming: 0 bases; J trimming: 8 bases; junction bases outside the gene matches: 9. The CDR3 nucleotides are TGTGCCAGCAGCCAAGAAGCAGGGGGGAGCGGGGGCTACACCTTC. Protein product: CASSQEAGGSGGYTF.

The V call is TRBV11-3, the J call TRBJ2-1, with D possibly being TRBD2 (7 bases). Germline V gene sequence: CDR1 SGHNT, CDR2 YENEEA. Trimming took 4 bases from V and 2 from J, leaving 15 bases between them. The CDR3 is 16 residues long. The CDR3 protein is CASSSSRGDTYNEQFF. The CDR3 DNA sequence: TGTGCCAGCAGCTCCTCCCGGGGGGACACCTACAATGAGCAGTTCTTC.

Here the CDR3 DNA reads TGTGCCAGCAGTCTCCCCGGGGAGGGCGAGCAGTACTTC. Translated, it gives CASSLPGEGEQYF. The rearrangement uses TRBV6-5 and TRBJ2-7, with 7 nucleotides matching TRBD2. V dropped 5 bases and J dropped 6; count of bases not matched to a gene: 7. Germline V lookup: CDR1 MNHEY, CDR2 SVGAGI. The CDR3 loop spans 13 amino acids.

The CDR3 coding sequence is TGCGCCAGCACCCGAGAGGGAGTGGGGGCGAACACCGGGGAGCTGTTTTTT. This encodes CASTREGVGANTGELFF. The chain carries TRBV10-1 and TRBJ2-2; possibly TRBD1 or TRBD2 for D (5 bases each). CDR3 length: 17 residues. Germline CDR1 is WNHNN and CDR2 is SYGVQD (reference sequence). V was clipped by 7 bases and J by 0 bases, with 18 bases between them.

This chain joins TRBV19 and TRBJ1-5, with a possible D match to TRBD1 (6 bases). Trimming cost V 9 bases and J 2 bases, with 8 bases left between them. This CDR3 is built from 12 residues. CDR1 is LNHDA and CDR2 is SQIVND in the germline V gene (reference sequence). The DNA for the CDR3 is TGTGCCAGCAGGACAGGCAATCAGCCCCAGCATTTT. It translates to CASRTGNQPQHF.

The chain is built from TRBV6-1 and TRBJ2-1; D remains ambiguous. The germline CDR1 and CDR2 sequences are MNHNS and SASEGT. The V end lost 1 base, the J end lost 6 bases, and 7 bases lay between the germline ends. The CDR3 has 13 residues. The CDR3 DNA reads as TGTGCCAGCAGTGAAGTCCGGATCAATGAGCAGTTCTTC. Translated, it gives CASSEVRINEQFF.

The V gene is TRBV3-1 (or the pseudogene TRBV3-2), the J gene TRBJ1-1; TRBD1 agrees at 9 bases. V lost 5 bases, J lost 6 bases, and 7 bases stayed unmatched. The germline V gene has CDR1 LGHDT and CDR2 YNNKEL (reference sequence). This CDR3 has 14 residues. The CDR3 loop reads CASSAYRGRAEAFF. In nucleotides, the CDR3 is TGTGCCAGCAGCGCTTACAGGGGGCGCGCTGAAGCTTTCTTT.

The chain employs TRBV11-2 and TRBJ2-1; 10 nucleotides agree with TRBD2. From germline, CDR1 is SGHAT and CDR2 FQNNGV. This CDR3 is 15 amino acids long. The trim removed 5 bases at V and 6 bases at J, leaving 7 bases unmatched. CDR3 sequence reads: CASSTRAGGINEQFF. DNA for the CDR3: TGTGCCAGCAGCACCCGAGCGGGGGGGATCAATGAGCAGTTCTTC. The variable domain in full, completed from reference TRBV11-2 and TRBJ2-1, reads EAGVAQSPRYKIIEKRQSVAFWCNPISGHATLYWYQQILGQGPKLLIQFQNNGVVDDSQLPKDRFSAERLKGVDSTLKIQPAKLEDSAVYLCASSTRAGGINEQFFGPGTRLTVL.

This chain connects TRBV11-2 to TRBJ1-1; tentatively, D is TRBD1 (6 bases). The CDR3 contains 12 residues. Per germline, CDR1 SGHAT and CDR2 FQNNGV. V lost 6 bases, J lost 5 bases, and 10 bases lay in between. CDR3 DNA: TGTGCCAGCAGGGGAAGGGGGACTGAAGCTTTCTTT. It specifies CASRGRGTEAFF. The complete variable domain, with remaining parts taken from reference TRBV11-2 and TRBJ1-1, reads EAGVAQSPRYKIIEKRQSVAFWCNPISGHATLYWYQQILGQGPKLLIQFQNNGVVDDSQLPKDRFSAERLKGVDSTLKIQPAKLEDSAVYLCASRGRGTEAFFGQGTRLTVV.

This chain uses TRBV7-3 with TRBJ2-3, with D possibly TRBD2 on 6 matching bases. Germline CDR1 SGHTA, CDR2 FQGTGA. V shed 0 bases and J shed 5 bases, with 9 bases lying between them. This CDR3 has 14 residues. The DNA for the CDR3 is TGTGCCAGCAGCTTAACGGGGCGGGGAGATACGCAGTATTTT. It encodes CASSLTGRGDTQYF.

The chain joins TRBV5-6 to TRBJ1-4, with TRBD1 matching 7 bases. This CDR3 has 16 residues. The V segment lost 4 bases and the J segment 1 base; nucleotides outside the gene matches: 7. Germline CDR1 is SGHDT and CDR2 is YYEEEE. As DNA, the CDR3 is TGTGCCAGCAGCAAACAGGGGAGGCGAACTAATGAAAAACTGTTTTTT. It specifies CASSKQGRRTNEKLFF.

This chain connects TRBV6-5 to TRBJ1-5; 7 bases align to TRBD1. V was clipped by 4 bases and J by 2 bases; unmatched bases: 2. The CDR3 is 14 residues long. Germline V gives CDR1 MNHEY, CDR2 SVGAGI. In DNA, the CDR3 is TGTGCCAGCAGTTCGGGGACAGGCAATCAGCCCCAGCATTTT. This encodes CASSSGTGNQPQHF.

The CDR3 DNA follows: TGTGCCAGCAGACCGAGGGGAGGGGGGAGCACAGATACGCAGTATTTT. Amino acid sequence: CASRPRGGGSTDTQYF. The chain combines TRBV11-2 with TRBJ2-3; TRBD2 might be the D (7 bases). Looked up from germline, CDR1 is SGHAT and CDR2 is FQNNGV. The V end was cut by 6 bases, the J end by 0 bases, with 16 bases between. The CDR3 has 16 residues.

The rearrangement links TRBV6-2 or TRBV6-3 to TRBJ1-2; the match to TRBD1 covers 8 bases. Germline V lookup: CDR1 MNHEY, CDR2 SVGEGT. The CDR3 loop spans 13 amino acids. The trim removed 4 bases at V and 7 bases at J, leaving 5 bases unmatched. The CDR3 region has the DNA TGTGCCAGCAGTTCATCAGGGGGCCTTGGCTACACCTTC. Protein product: CASSSSGGLGYTF.

V is TRBV11-2 and J is TRBJ1-2; 10 bases map to TRBD1. CDR1 and CDR2 (germline): SGHAT, FQNNGV. V was pared by 3 bases and J by 7 bases, with 5 bases of the junction left unmatched. CDR3 length: 14 amino acids. CDR3 bases: TGTGCCAGCAGCTTTGACAGGGGGCAGGCTGGCTACACCTTC. Translating gives CASSFDRGQAGYTF.

The chain is built from TRBV27 and TRBJ1-1; D is uncertain. CDR3 length equals 15 residues. CDR1 is MNHEY, CDR2 SMNVEV, per germline (reference sequence). V was clipped by 7 bases and J by 8 bases, with 23 bases between them. CDR3 region: CASTSGGPAALEAFF. The CDR3 region has the DNA TGTGCCAGCACCTCGGGAGGACCTGCTGCCCTGGAAGCTTTCTTT.

The chain employs TRBV7-8 and TRBJ2-7; the match to TRBD1 covers 9 bases. Trimming at V came to 5 bases and at J to 10 bases, leaving 21 bases not matched to a gene. Germline V gene sequence: CDR1 SGHVS, CDR2 FQNEAQ. This CDR3 is 17 amino acids long. The CDR3 DNA is TGTGCCAGCAGCCTCGTTATTATGCGGGACAGGGCCCATTCTCAGTACTTC. Translation gives CASSLVIMRDRAHSQYF.

The chain combines TRBV2 with TRBJ2-7; D gene uncertain. Trimming took 5 bases from V and 4 from J, leaving 9 bases between them. Looked up from germline, CDR1 is SNHLY and CDR2 is FYNNEI. This CDR3 contains 12 residues. The DNA for the CDR3 is TGTGCCAGCAGTTACACACCTTACGAGCAGTACTTC. Translation: CASSYTPYEQYF.

This sequence joins TRBV3-1 (or the pseudogene TRBV3-2) and TRBJ2-7; no clear D gene. The germline CDR1 and CDR2 sequences are LGHDT and YNNKEL (reference sequence). The CDR3 is 12 amino acids. Trimming shortened V by 4 bases and J by 0 bases, and 4 bases separated the two germline ends. This CDR3 is CASSRSSYEQYF. Here the CDR3 DNA reads TGTGCCAGCAGCCGGAGCTCCTACGAGCAGTACTTC.

The rearrangement uses TRBV4-2 and TRBJ2-7, with D maybe TRBD2 (6 bases). Germline values: CDR1 LGHNA, CDR2 YNFKEQ. The CDR3 runs to 16 residues. V lost 1 base and J 3 bases, leaving 16 bases between the germline ends. The CDR3 loop is CASSQAGLSGVYEQYF. CDR3 DNA: TGTGCCAGCAGCCAAGCCGGACTATCTGGCGTCTACGAGCAGTACTTC.

The chain uses TRBV4-2 and TRBJ1-5; TRBD1 matches at 7 bases. The CDR3 loop spans 16 amino acids. Germline trimming cut 0 bases from V and 7 bases from J; bases unmatched to any gene: 9. Per the germline V gene, CDR1 is LGHNA and CDR2 is YNFKEQ. The CDR3 here is CASSQDLGQSFQPQHF. CDR3 coding DNA: TGTGCCAGCAGCCAAGATTTGGGACAGAGCTTCCAGCCCCAGCATTTT.

V is TRBV18 and J is TRBJ2-7; D is undetermined. Germline V gene lookup returns CDR1 KGHSH and CDR2 LQKENI. The CDR3 is made up of 15 amino acids. Deletions cut 2 bases from V and 0 bases from J, with 11 bases between. CDR3 sequence (DNA): TGTGCCAGCTCACCAGGGGAAATGCGCTCCTACGAGCAGTACTTC. Its translation is CASSPGEMRSYEQYF.